These T cell receptor beta chains were read from a single sample in a study of T cell responses to AZD1222 COVID-19 vaccine. Measured with immunoSEQ multiplex PCR; TCRdb has only the in-frame clones, and not every one. The data show about 150,000 clones, with 88% seen just once and around 3% held by the top ten. This sample comprised peripheral blood, obtained on day 0 of AZD1222 vaccination. Every receptor here comes from an adult in good health. Both conserved end residues are part of each CDR3. The order of the fields is J gene, CDR3 length, clone size, V gene, D gene, CDR3 protein, CDR3 DNA. D genes are given only for firm matches. A clone size is listed for some rows: how often the clone was seen (once, few, many), or a class if it is expanded.

j_gene: TRBJ1-5; len: 14; abundance: -; v_gene: TRBV6-5; d_gene: -; CDR3aa: CASSYPGSNQPQHF; CDR3nt: TGTGCCAGCAGTTACCCAGGGAGCAATCAGCCCCAGCATTTT
j_gene: TRBJ1-1; len: 13; abundance: -; v_gene: TRBV28; d_gene: TRBD1; CDR3aa: CASSFTGALEAFF; CDR3nt: TGTGCCAGCAGTTTTACAGGGGCCCTTGAAGCTTTCTTT
j_gene: TRBJ1-4; len: 15; abundance: -; v_gene: TRBV5-6; d_gene: -; CDR3aa: CASSWRQRTNEKLFF; CDR3nt: TGTGCCAGCAGCTGGCGACAGCGAACTAATGAAAAACTGTTTTTT
j_gene: TRBJ1-5; len: 13; abundance: once; v_gene: TRBV18; d_gene: -; CDR3aa: CASSPPGDQPQHF; CDR3nt: TGTGCCAGCTCACCTCCGGGGGATCAGCCCCAGCATTTT
j_gene: TRBJ2-7; len: 13; abundance: -; v_gene: TRBV7-2; d_gene: -; CDR3aa: CASTNSEVGEQYF; CDR3nt: TGTGCCAGCACCAACTCGGAGGTGGGGGAGCAGTACTTC
j_gene: TRBJ1-3; len: 15; abundance: -; v_gene: TRBV7-2; d_gene: -; CDR3aa: CASSPAVRSGNTIYF; CDR3nt: TGTGCCAGCAGCCCAGCAGTGAGATCTGGAAACACCATATATTTT
j_gene: TRBJ1-1; len: 13; abundance: -; v_gene: TRBV6-2/TRBV6-3; d_gene: -; CDR3aa: CASSLTLNTEAFF; CDR3nt: TGTGCCAGCAGTTTGACACTGAACACTGAAGCTTTCTTT
j_gene: TRBJ2-2; len: 18; abundance: -; v_gene: TRBV11-2; d_gene: TRBD2; CDR3aa: CASSLGLAGGLSTGELFF; CDR3nt: TGTGCCAGCAGCTTAGGACTAGCGGGGGGGCTTAGCACCGGGGAGCTGTTTTTT
j_gene: TRBJ1-2; len: 15; abundance: -; v_gene: TRBV6-2/TRBV6-3; d_gene: -; CDR3aa: CASSYSNARGSGYTF; CDR3nt: TGTGCCAGCAGTTACTCGAACGCCAGGGGTAGTGGCTACACCTTC
j_gene: TRBJ1-1; len: 15; abundance: -; v_gene: TRBV5-5; d_gene: -; CDR3aa: CASSPTGASRGEAFF; CDR3nt: TGTGCCAGCAGCCCTACCGGGGCCTCCCGTGGTGAAGCTTTCTTT
j_gene: TRBJ2-7; len: 16; abundance: -; v_gene: TRBV3-1/TRBV3-2; d_gene: -; CDR3aa: CASRQNPVEVSYEQYF; CDR3nt: TGTGCCAGCAGGCAAAACCCCGTAGAAGTCTCCTACGAGCAGTACTTC
j_gene: TRBJ2-1; len: 15; abundance: once; v_gene: TRBV6-2/TRBV6-3; d_gene: TRBD2; CDR3aa: CASSHSGTSSSEQFF; CDR3nt: TGTGCCAGCAGTCACTCCGGGACTAGCTCTTCCGAGCAGTTCTTC
j_gene: TRBJ1-1; len: 13; abundance: -; v_gene: TRBV29-1; d_gene: TRBD1; CDR3aa: CSVVEGGVTEAFF; CDR3nt: TGCAGCGTTGTAGAAGGGGGCGTGACTGAAGCTTTCTTT
j_gene: TRBJ1-4; len: 14; abundance: -; v_gene: TRBV27; d_gene: TRBD1; CDR3aa: CASSLTGGIEKLFF; CDR3nt: TGTGCCAGCAGCCTTACAGGGGGCATTGAAAAACTGTTTTTT
j_gene: TRBJ2-2; len: 18; abundance: once; v_gene: TRBV4-2; d_gene: TRBD2; CDR3aa: CASSQDTSGGPNTGELFF; CDR3nt: TGTGCCAGCAGCCAAGATACTAGCGGGGGGCCGAACACCGGGGAGCTGTTTTTT
j_gene: TRBJ1-1; len: 16; abundance: -; v_gene: TRBV7-8; d_gene: TRBD1; CDR3aa: CASSRQGNLMNTEAFF; CDR3nt: TGTGCCAGCAGTAGACAGGGCAACCTCATGAACACTGAAGCTTTCTTT
j_gene: TRBJ2-3; len: 15; abundance: -; v_gene: TRBV5-5; d_gene: -; CDR3aa: CASSTHGLATDTQYF; CDR3nt: TGTGCCAGCAGCACTCATGGGCTTGCCACAGATACGCAGTATTTT
j_gene: TRBJ1-5; len: 20; abundance: -; v_gene: TRBV28; d_gene: TRBD1; CDR3aa: CASGPRDSLLRLNSNQPQHF; CDR3nt: TGTGCCAGCGGACCAAGGGACAGCCTTCTGCGCCTTAATAGCAATCAGCCCCAGCATTTT
j_gene: TRBJ1-1; len: 15; abundance: -; v_gene: TRBV11-1; d_gene: TRBD1; CDR3aa: CASSLAGTGNTEAFF; CDR3nt: TGTGCCAGCAGCTTAGCGGGGACAGGGAACACTGAAGCTTTCTTT
j_gene: TRBJ2-5; len: 16; abundance: -; v_gene: TRBV5-1; d_gene: -; CDR3aa: CASSSALGGHQETQYF; CDR3nt: TGCGCCAGCAGCTCGGCACTTGGAGGGCACCAAGAGACCCAGTACTTC
j_gene: TRBJ1-5; len: 17; abundance: -; v_gene: TRBV12-5; d_gene: -; CDR3aa: CASATNLGRLSNQPQHF; CDR3nt: TGTGCTAGTGCCACCAATTTGGGGCGGCTAAGCAATCAGCCCCAGCATTTT
j_gene: TRBJ1-1; len: 9; abundance: -; v_gene: TRBV9; d_gene: -; CDR3aa: CASSVRAFF; CDR3nt: TGTGCCAGCAGCGTACGAGCTTTCTTT
j_gene: TRBJ2-2; len: 15; abundance: -; v_gene: TRBV18; d_gene: TRBD2; CDR3aa: CASSPGLAGAGELFF; CDR3nt: TGTGCCAGCTCACCAGGCCTAGCGGGGGCCGGGGAGCTGTTTTTT
j_gene: TRBJ1-6; len: 17; abundance: -; v_gene: TRBV19; d_gene: -; CDR3aa: CASSILTPDRGNSPLHF; CDR3nt: TGTGCCAGTAGTATTCTTACGCCGGACAGAGGTAATTCACCCCTCCACTTT
j_gene: TRBJ2-7; len: 14; abundance: -; v_gene: TRBV19; d_gene: -; CDR3aa: CASSLTPGSYEQYF; CDR3nt: TGTGCCAGTAGCCTTACCCCGGGGTCCTACGAGCAGTACTTC
j_gene: TRBJ1-2; len: 16; abundance: -; v_gene: TRBV11-3; d_gene: -; CDR3aa: CASSLDHPGRNYGYTF; CDR3nt: TGTGCCAGCAGCTTAGATCATCCAGGACGGAACTATGGCTACACCTTC
j_gene: TRBJ1-2; len: 13; abundance: -; v_gene: TRBV5-5; d_gene: TRBD1; CDR3aa: CASSFGQAGGYTF; CDR3nt: TGTGCCAGCAGCTTCGGACAGGCTGGAGGCTACACCTTC
j_gene: TRBJ1-5; len: 13; abundance: -; v_gene: TRBV10-3; d_gene: -; CDR3aa: CAISPGPNQPQHF; CDR3nt: TGTGCCATCAGCCCAGGCCCCAATCAGCCCCAGCATTTT
j_gene: TRBJ1-5; len: 16; abundance: -; v_gene: TRBV6-2/TRBV6-3; d_gene: TRBD1; CDR3aa: CASSSDRAPSNQPQHF; CDR3nt: TGTGCCAGCAGTTCCGACAGGGCTCCTAGCAATCAGCCCCAGCATTTT
j_gene: TRBJ1-3; len: 14; abundance: -; v_gene: TRBV2; d_gene: TRBD1; CDR3aa: CASMGTVSGNTIYF; CDR3nt: TGTGCCAGCATGGGGACAGTCTCTGGAAACACCATATATTTT
j_gene: TRBJ2-7; len: 12; abundance: once; v_gene: TRBV3-1/TRBV3-2; d_gene: -; CDR3aa: CASSRRTAEQYF; CDR3nt: TGTGCCAGCAGCCGCAGGACGGCCGAGCAGTACTTC
j_gene: TRBJ2-3; len: 15; abundance: -; v_gene: TRBV6-1; d_gene: -; CDR3aa: CASSEQRGSTDTQYF; CDR3nt: TGTGCCAGCAGTGAACAACGGGGGTCCACAGATACGCAGTATTTT
j_gene: TRBJ2-3; len: 14; abundance: once; v_gene: TRBV7-2; d_gene: -; CDR3aa: CASSLSRVADTQYF; CDR3nt: TGTGCCAGCAGCTTATCTAGGGTTGCAGATACGCAGTATTTT
j_gene: TRBJ1-1; len: 16; abundance: -; v_gene: TRBV11-2; d_gene: TRBD1; CDR3aa: CASSVWTGRLNTEAFF; CDR3nt: TGTGCCAGCAGCGTGTGGACAGGGAGGTTGAACACTGAAGCTTTCTTT
j_gene: TRBJ1-2; len: 14; abundance: -; v_gene: TRBV10-3; d_gene: -; CDR3aa: CAISESGTSYGYTF; CDR3nt: TGTGCCATCAGTGAGTCTGGAACCTCCTATGGCTACACCTTC
j_gene: TRBJ2-3; len: 14; abundance: -; v_gene: TRBV28; d_gene: -; CDR3aa: CASLGRGNTDTQYF; CDR3nt: TGTGCCAGCCTCGGCCGGGGAAACACAGATACGCAGTATTTT
j_gene: TRBJ2-2; len: 16; abundance: -; v_gene: TRBV7-6; d_gene: -; CDR3aa: CASSSGQTGMAGELFF; CDR3nt: TGTGCCAGCAGCTCAGGACAGACGGGAATGGCCGGGGAGCTGTTTTTT
j_gene: TRBJ1-6; len: 14; abundance: once; v_gene: TRBV5-1; d_gene: -; CDR3aa: CASSRDLVDSPLHF; CDR3nt: TGCGCCAGCAGCAGGGACCTAGTAGATTCACCCCTCCACTTT
j_gene: TRBJ1-5; len: 12; abundance: -; v_gene: TRBV19; d_gene: -; CDR3aa: CASSITAQPQHF; CDR3nt: TGTGCCAGTAGTATAACGGCTCAGCCCCAGCATTTT
j_gene: TRBJ2-1; len: 13; abundance: -; v_gene: TRBV12-5; d_gene: -; CDR3aa: CASALSGGNEQFF; CDR3nt: TGTGCTAGTGCCTTAAGTGGGGGCAATGAGCAGTTCTTC